One sample yielded the 22 T cell receptor beta chains listed below, sequenced in a study of cytomegalovirus exposure and HLA in healthy donors (TCRdb year 2017). Library preparation employed the immunoSEQ multiplex PCR assay. A mixture of 60 forward primers for TCR Vbeta segments and 13 reverse primers for TCR Jbeta segments was used in the multiplex PCR. TCRdb took this table from immuneACCESS and kept in-frame rearrangements with V and J called. Such tables lack part of the clones; where checked against another copy, unresolved V genes explain under half of the gap, and the rest is unexplained. The sample records roughly 84,000 clones, 60% to 85% of which are singletons. The ten largest clones represent less than 7% of the sample. Sequencing was performed on PBMCs. The receptor set was obtained from a male donor in good health and CMV-seropositive.

The chain has TRBV29-1 and TRBJ1-1; perhaps TRBD1 as D (5 bases). This CDR3 has 13 residues. V was pared by 4 bases and J by 6 bases, with 15 bases between. Germline V gene data show CDR1 as SQVTM and CDR2 as ANQGSEA. The CDR3 bases are TGCAGCGTTGCCTCGGGTTGGGGCGCTGAAGCTTTCTTT. Its translation is CSVASGWGAEAFF.

This rearrangement joins TRBV9 to TRBJ2-3, with 12 bases lining up with TRBD2. Germline CDR1 and CDR2: SGDLS and YYNGEE. This CDR3 is 16 amino acids long. Trimming cost V 4 bases and J 5 bases; bases outside gene matches: 8. This CDR3 is CASSFLAGGPGDTQYF. The CDR3 nucleotides are TGTGCCAGCAGCTTTCTAGCGGGGGGGCCGGGAGATACGCAGTATTTT.

This clone occurred a few times. The rearrangement links TRBV5-4 to TRBJ1-1; the match to TRBD1 covers 8 bases. V lost 3 bases to trimming and J lost 3 bases; unmatched junction nucleotides: 7. The CDR3 contains 15 residues. CDR1 is SGHNT, CDR2 YYREEE, per germline (reference sequence). In DNA, the CDR3 is TGTGCCAGCAGCTCCCCGGGACAGGTACACACTGAAGCTTTCTTT. Its protein is CASSSPGQVHTEAFF. Complete variable domain (other parts from reference TRBV5-4 and TRBJ1-1): ETGVTQSPTHLIKTRGQQVTLRCSSQSGHNTVSWYQQALGQGPQFIFQYYREEENGRGNFPPRFSGLQFPNYSSELNVNALELDDSALYLCASSSPGQVHTEAFFGQGTRLTVV.

CDR3 bases: TGTGCCAGCAGTTACGGACAGGGTAGCAATCAGCCCCAGCATTTT. This gives the protein CASSYGQGSNQPQHF. The chain combines TRBV6-5 with TRBJ1-5; 8 positions match TRBD1. The CDR3 length is 15 residues. Germline values: CDR1 MNHEY, CDR2 SVGAGI. J gave up 0 bases and V 2 bases, and 0 bases lay outside the gene matches.

This sequence joins TRBV4-1 and TRBJ2-1; TRBD1 matches 7 bases. J gave up 0 bases and V 0 bases, and 2 bases lay outside the gene matches. CDR1 and CDR2 from the germline V gene are MGHRA and YSYEKL. The CDR3 runs to 16 residues. Written as DNA, the CDR3 is TGCGCCAGCAGCCAAGAAGGGGGCAGCTCCTACAATGAGCAGTTCTTC. Its protein product is CASSQEGGSSYNEQFF.

The chain joins TRBV28 to TRBJ1-4; possibly TRBD1 for D (5 bases). The CDR3 spans 15 residues. V gave up 2 bases and J gave up 5 bases, with 12 bases separating them. Looked up from germline, CDR1 is MDHEN and CDR2 is SYDVKM. For the CDR3, the DNA is TGTGCCAGCAGTTTAAACCTGCAGGGAAATGAAAAACTGTTTTTT. This codes for CASSLNLQGNEKLFF.

The chain recombines TRBV5-5 with TRBJ1-1; weak D call: TRBD1 (5 bases). Trimming shortened V by 4 bases and J by 1 base, and 17 bases separated the two germline ends. Germline-derived CDR1 and CDR2 are SGHKS and YYEKEE (reference sequence). This CDR3 spans 16 amino acids. The CDR3 spells CASSTNTGGSNTEAFF. CDR3 coding DNA: TGTGCCAGCAGCACAAACACCGGGGGATCGAACACTGAAGCTTTCTTT.

The CDR3 reads CASSEWELAYEQYF. The CDR3 region has the DNA TGTGCCAGCAGTGAATGGGAACTAGCCTACGAGCAGTACTTC. The rearrangement uses TRBV6-1 and TRBJ2-7; D perhaps matches TRBD2 (5 bases). The V gene lost 2 bases and the J gene lost 2 bases, with 10 bases spanning the gap. This CDR3 is built from 14 residues. In germline, CDR1 is MNHNS, CDR2 SASEGT.

The rearrangement links TRBV7-9 to TRBJ1-2; 8 nucleotides agree with TRBD1. After removal of 5 bases from V and 3 bases from J, the junction contained 5 bases not matched to a gene. The CDR3 has 14 amino acids. Per germline, CDR1 SEHNR and CDR2 FQNEAQ (reference sequence). As DNA, the CDR3 is TGTGCCAGCAGCCACAGGGGGGTGCACTATGGCTACACCTTC. Encoded protein: CASSHRGVHYGYTF.

The chain has TRBV19 and TRBJ1-5; a possible D gene is TRBD1 (5 bases). V lost 7 bases, J lost 6 bases, and 13 bases lay in between. Germline V lookup: CDR1 LNHDA, CDR2 SQIVND (reference sequence). The CDR3 runs 13 residues. CDR3 sequence reads: CASNQGRVQPQHF. CDR3 DNA: TGTGCCAGTAACCAGGGCAGAGTTCAGCCCCAGCATTTT.

The chain uses TRBV7-9 and TRBJ1-5, with D maybe TRBD1 (6 bases). Germline V lookup: CDR1 SEHNR, CDR2 FQNEAQ (reference sequence). This CDR3 spans 17 amino acids. The V and J ends lost 1 base and 5 bases respectively, with 18 bases between them. The CDR3 here is CASSLGGHNYPDQPQHF. In DNA, the CDR3 is TGTGCCAGCAGCTTAGGGGGACATAATTACCCCGATCAGCCCCAGCATTTT.

The chain joins TRBV5-8 to TRBJ1-2; 7 bases align to TRBD1. Germline-derived CDR1 and CDR2 are SGHTS and YDEGEE. This CDR3 has 16 residues. After removal of 2 bases from V and 0 bases from J, the junction contained 7 bases not matched to a gene. The CDR3 DNA reads TGTGCCAGCAGCTTTGATCGGACAGGTACTAACTATGGCTACACCTTC. Amino acids: CASSFDRTGTNYGYTF. The entire variable domain, with the rest obtained from reference TRBV5-8 and TRBJ1-2, is as follows: EAGVTQSPTHLIKTRGQQATLRCSPISGHTSVYWYQQALGLGLQFLLWYDEGEERNRGNFPPRFSGRQFPNYSSELNVNALELEDSALYLCASSFDRTGTNYGYTFGSGTRLTVV.

The genes are TRBV28 and TRBJ2-7; D remains ambiguous. V was cut by 2 bases and J by 3 bases, with 8 bases left in between. The germline V gene has CDR1 MDHEN and CDR2 SYDVKM. The CDR3 length is 13 residues. The CDR3: CASSLRELYEQYF. CDR3 nucleotide sequence: TGTGCCAGCAGTTTACGAGAACTCTACGAGCAGTACTTC.

In its sample, this clone ranks as large (0.1 to 1%). V and J are TRBV4-3 and TRBJ1-6; D might be TRBD1 (5 bases). V lost 0 bases and J lost 9, with 12 bases in between. CDR3 length: 15 amino acids. Germline V CDR1 and CDR2: LGHNA, YSLEER. The CDR3 loop reads CASSQDSGQGSPLHF. The CDR3 DNA follows: TGCGCCAGCAGCCAAGATTCTGGCCAGGGTTCACCCCTCCACTTT.

V and J are TRBV27 and TRBJ2-7, with D possibly TRBD2 on 5 matching bases. The CDR3 length is 15 residues. Per germline, CDR1 MNHEY and CDR2 SMNVEV (reference sequence). V lost 4 bases to trimming and J lost 1 base, with 14 bases between them. This CDR3 reads CASSWTALKSYEQYF. DNA of the CDR3: TGTGCCAGCAGTTGGACTGCCCTGAAATCCTACGAGCAGTACTTC.

This chain joins TRBV19 and TRBJ1-5; 7 bases fit TRBD1. This CDR3 contains 13 residues. With V trimmed by 9 bases and J by 3 bases, 5 bases remained unmatched. Germline loops: CDR1 LNHDA, CDR2 SQIVND (reference sequence). The chain's CDR3 is CASRGWVNQPQHF. Written as DNA, the CDR3 is TGTGCCAGCAGGGGGTGGGTCAATCAGCCCCAGCATTTT. Filled out from reference TRBV19 and TRBJ1-5, the complete variable domain reads DGGITQSPKYLFRKEGQNVTLSCEQNLNHDAMYWYRQDPGQGLRLIYYSQIVNDFQKGDIAEGYSVSREKKESFPLTVTSAQKNPTAFYLCASRGWVNQPQHFGDGTRLSIL.

The V gene is TRBV4-3, the J gene TRBJ2-2; D is undetermined. The V and J ends lost 0 bases and 1 base respectively, with 6 bases between them. The CDR3 totals 15 residues. Germline loops: CDR1 LGHNA, CDR2 YSLEER. The CDR3 DNA reads TGCGCCAGCAGCCAAGATCCCCAGAACACCGGGGAGCTGTTTTTT. Translation: CASSQDPQNTGELFF.

This clone has a handful of counts. J is TRBJ2-5 and V is TRBV7-8; 10 positions match TRBD1. This CDR3 contains 14 residues. CDR1 SGHVS and CDR2 FQNEAQ come from the germline V gene. J was trimmed by 5 bases and V by 5 bases; bases with no gene match: 5. This chain's CDR3 is CASSPRTGGETQYF. In DNA form, the CDR3 reads TGTGCCAGCAGCCCAAGGACAGGGGGGGAGACCCAGTACTTC.

The CDR3 spells CAISEGDGNQPQHF. Written as DNA, the CDR3 is TGTGCCATCAGTGAAGGAGATGGCAATCAGCCCCAGCATTTT. The rearrangement joins TRBV10-3 to TRBJ1-5; D remains ambiguous. V lost 3 bases and J 2 bases, leaving 8 bases between the germline ends. CDR3 length equals 14 residues. Germline CDR1 is ENHRY and CDR2 is SYGVKD.

V gene TRBV30 combines with J gene TRBJ1-2, with D tentatively TRBD1 (5 bases). From germline, CDR1 is GTSNPN and CDR2 SVGIG (reference sequence). V lost 4 bases to trimming and J lost 0 bases, with 9 bases between them. The CDR3 contains 13 residues. CDR3: CAWIARANYGYTF. CDR3 DNA sequence: TGTGCCTGGATCGCCAGGGCTAACTATGGCTACACCTTC.

J is TRBJ2-5 and V is TRBV7-6, with TRBD1 identical over 8 bases. This CDR3 is built from 15 residues. Germline V CDR1 and CDR2: SGHVS, FNYEAQ. J lost 3 bases, V lost 7 bases, and 10 bases had no gene match. DNA for the CDR3: TGTGCCAGCACCTCCGGACAGGGTGGCAAAGAGACCCAGTACTTC. Residues: CASTSGQGGKETQYF.

Only one count was recorded for this clone. V and J are TRBV7-2 and TRBJ2-2; 13 bases are shared with TRBD2. The CDR3 totals 16 residues. CDR1 and CDR2 (germline): SGHTA, FQGNSA. V shed 5 bases, J shed 6 bases, and the junction held 6 bases outside the gene matches. CDR3 sequence: CASSSGLAGAPGELFF. The CDR3 DNA reads as TGTGCCAGCAGCAGCGGACTAGCGGGAGCCCCCGGGGAGCTGTTTTTT.